This T cell receptor (beta chain) was recorded in a study of blood T cell repertoires in COVID-19. About the study: Researchers got acute and convalescent COVID-19 samples from the United States, Italy and Spain. The cDNA or gDNA used as material had been derived from T cells, B-cell-depleted T cells, or PBMCs.

The authors' processing: Reference gene primer amplification gave nucleated cell count estimates. The repertoire was sequenced with immunoSEQ multiplex PCR; TCRdb's copy has only in-frame clones and lacks some. Clonal size and the V and J genes are those of that table, whereas D and trimming came from the DNA. The sample yields hundreds of thousands of clones, 85% to 90% seen once. The sequenced material came from peripheral blood. The receptor's source is a woman aged 18-29 years with acute or convalescent COVID-19.

The CDR3 nucleotides read TGTGCCAGCAGCCAAGATGGCGGGGACCTTTCCTCAAGATTCACAGATACGCAGTATTTT. It encodes CASSQDGGDLSSRFTDTQYF. The chain recombines TRBV3-1 (or the pseudogene TRBV3-2) with TRBJ2-3; perhaps TRBD2 as D (6 bases). The CDR3 contains 20 residues. CDR1 and CDR2 from the germline V gene are LGHDT and YNNKEL (reference sequence). Trimming cost V 0 bases and J 2 bases, with 24 bases left between them.